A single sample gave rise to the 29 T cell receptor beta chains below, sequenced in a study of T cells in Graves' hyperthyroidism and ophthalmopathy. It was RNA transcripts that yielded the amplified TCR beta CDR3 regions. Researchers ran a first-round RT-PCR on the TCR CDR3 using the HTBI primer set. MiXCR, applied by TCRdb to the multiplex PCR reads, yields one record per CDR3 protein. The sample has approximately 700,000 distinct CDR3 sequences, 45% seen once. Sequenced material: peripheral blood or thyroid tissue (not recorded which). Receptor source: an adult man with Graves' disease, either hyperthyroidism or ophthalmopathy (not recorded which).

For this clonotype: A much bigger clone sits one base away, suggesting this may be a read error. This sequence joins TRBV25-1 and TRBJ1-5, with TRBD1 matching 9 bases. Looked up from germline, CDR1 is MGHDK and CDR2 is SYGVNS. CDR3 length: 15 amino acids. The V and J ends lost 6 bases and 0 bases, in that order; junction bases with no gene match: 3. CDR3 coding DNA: TGTGCCAGCAGAGGGGACAGGGATAGCAATCAGCCCCAGCATTTT. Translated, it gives CASRGDRDSNQPQHF.

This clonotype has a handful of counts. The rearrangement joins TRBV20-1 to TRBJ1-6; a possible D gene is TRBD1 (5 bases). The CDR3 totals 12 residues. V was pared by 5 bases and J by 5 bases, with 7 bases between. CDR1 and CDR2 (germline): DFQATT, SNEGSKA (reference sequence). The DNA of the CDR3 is TGCAGTGCTCAGGGTGATAATTCACCCCTCCACTTT. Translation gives CSAQGDNSPLHF.

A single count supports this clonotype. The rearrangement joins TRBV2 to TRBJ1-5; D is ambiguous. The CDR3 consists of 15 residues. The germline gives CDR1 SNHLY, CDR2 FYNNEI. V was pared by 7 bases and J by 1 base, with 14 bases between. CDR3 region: CASTPGRGSNQPQHF. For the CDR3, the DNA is TGTGCCAGCACCCCGGGGAGAGGGAGCAATCAGCCCCAGCATTTT.

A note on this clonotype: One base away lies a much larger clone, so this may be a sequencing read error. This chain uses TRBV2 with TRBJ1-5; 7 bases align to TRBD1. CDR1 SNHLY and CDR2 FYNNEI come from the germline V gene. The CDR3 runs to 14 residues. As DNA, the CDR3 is TGTGCCAGCAGTTTGAAGACAGGGACTCAGCTCCAGCATTTT. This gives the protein CASSLKTGTQLQHF.

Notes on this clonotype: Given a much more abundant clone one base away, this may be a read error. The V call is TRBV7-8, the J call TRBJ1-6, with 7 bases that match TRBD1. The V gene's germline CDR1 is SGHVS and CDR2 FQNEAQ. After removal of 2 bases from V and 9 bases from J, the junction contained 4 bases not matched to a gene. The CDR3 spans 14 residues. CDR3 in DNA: TGTGCCAGCAGCTTACGTCAGGGGGGTTCACCCCTCCACTTT. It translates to CASSLRQGGSPLHF.

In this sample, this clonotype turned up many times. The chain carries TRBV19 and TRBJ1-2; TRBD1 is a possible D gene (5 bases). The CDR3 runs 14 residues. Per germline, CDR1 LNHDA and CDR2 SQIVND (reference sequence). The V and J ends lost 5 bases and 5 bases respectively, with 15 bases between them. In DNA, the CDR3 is TGTGCCAGTAGTGCCGGACAAGAGACTTATGGCTACACCTTC. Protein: CASSAGQETYGYTF.

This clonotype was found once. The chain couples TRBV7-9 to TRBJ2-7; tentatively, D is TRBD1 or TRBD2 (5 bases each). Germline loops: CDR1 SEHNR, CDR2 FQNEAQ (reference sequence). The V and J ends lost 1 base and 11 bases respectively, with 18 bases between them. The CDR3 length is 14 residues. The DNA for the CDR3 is TGTGCCAGCAGCTTAGGGTTGGCAGCCCGAGGGGAGTACTTC. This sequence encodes CASSLGLAARGEYF. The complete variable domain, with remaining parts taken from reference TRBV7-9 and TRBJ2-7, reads DTGVSQNPRHKITKRGQNVTFRCDPISEHNRLYWYRQTLGQGPEFLTYFQNEAQLEKSRLLSDRFSAERPKGSFSTLEIQRTEQGDSAMYLCASSLGLAARGEYFGPGTRLTVT.

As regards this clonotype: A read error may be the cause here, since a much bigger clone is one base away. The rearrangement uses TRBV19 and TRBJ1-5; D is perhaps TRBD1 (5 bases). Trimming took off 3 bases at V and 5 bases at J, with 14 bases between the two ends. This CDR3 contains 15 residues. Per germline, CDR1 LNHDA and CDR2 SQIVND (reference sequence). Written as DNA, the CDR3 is TGTGCCAGTAGTATCTCGGGGGTCCGGGATCAGCCCCAGCATTTT. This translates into CASSISGVRDQPQHF.

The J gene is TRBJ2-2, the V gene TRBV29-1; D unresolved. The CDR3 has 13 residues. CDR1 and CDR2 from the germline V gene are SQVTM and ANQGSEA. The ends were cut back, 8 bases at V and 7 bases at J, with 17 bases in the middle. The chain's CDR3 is CSQDAWGSGELFF. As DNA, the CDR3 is TGCAGCCAAGATGCGTGGGGTAGCGGGGAGCTGTTTTTT.

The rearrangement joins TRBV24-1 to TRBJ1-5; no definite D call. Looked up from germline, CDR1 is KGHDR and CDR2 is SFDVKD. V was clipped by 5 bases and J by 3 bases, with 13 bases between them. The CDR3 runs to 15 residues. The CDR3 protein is CATSASTGDNQPQHF. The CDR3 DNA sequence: TGTGCCACCAGTGCTAGTACTGGGGACAATCAGCCCCAGCATTTT.

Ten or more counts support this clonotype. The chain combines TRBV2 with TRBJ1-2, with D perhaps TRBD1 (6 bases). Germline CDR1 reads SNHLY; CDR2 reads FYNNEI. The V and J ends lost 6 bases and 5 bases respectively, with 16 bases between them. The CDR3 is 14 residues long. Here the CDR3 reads CASSDRGTSYGYTF. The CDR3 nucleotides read TGTGCCAGCAGCGACCGCGGGACATCGTATGGCTACACCTTC.

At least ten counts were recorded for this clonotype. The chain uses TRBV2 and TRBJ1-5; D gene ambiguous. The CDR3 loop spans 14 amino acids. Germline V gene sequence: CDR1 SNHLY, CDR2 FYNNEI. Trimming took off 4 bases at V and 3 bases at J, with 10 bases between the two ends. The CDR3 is CASSVEEDNQPQHF. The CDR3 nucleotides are TGTGCCAGCAGTGTTGAGGAAGACAATCAGCCCCAGCATTTT. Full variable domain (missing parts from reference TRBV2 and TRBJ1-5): EPEVTQTPSHQVTQMGQEVILRCVPISNHLYFYWYRQILGQKVEFLVSFYNNEISEKSEIFDDQFSVERPDGSNFTLKIRSTKLEDSAMYFCASSVEEDNQPQHFGDGTRLSIL.

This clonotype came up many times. The chain's CDR3 is CASSAGDSYGYTF. CDR3 coding DNA: TGTGCCAGCAGCGCCGGGGACAGCTATGGCTACACCTTC. The chain links TRBV7-9 to TRBJ1-2; 7 bases match TRBD1. V trimming: 5 bases; J trimming: 4 bases; junction bases outside the gene matches: 4. The CDR3 is made up of 13 amino acids. The germline gives CDR1 SEHNR, CDR2 FQNEAQ (reference sequence).

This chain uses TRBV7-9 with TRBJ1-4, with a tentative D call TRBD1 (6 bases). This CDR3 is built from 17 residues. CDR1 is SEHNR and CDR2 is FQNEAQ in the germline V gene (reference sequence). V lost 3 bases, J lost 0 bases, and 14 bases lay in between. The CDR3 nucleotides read TGTGCCAGCAGCTTGGGGGGCCTACAAGCAACTAATGAAAAACTGTTTTTT. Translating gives CASSLGGLQATNEKLFF. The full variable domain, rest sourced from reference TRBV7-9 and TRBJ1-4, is DTGVSQNPRHKITKRGQNVTFRCDPISEHNRLYWYRQTLGQGPEFLTYFQNEAQLEKSRLLSDRFSAERPKGSFSTLEIQRTEQGDSAMYLCASSLGGLQATNEKLFFGSGTQLSVL.

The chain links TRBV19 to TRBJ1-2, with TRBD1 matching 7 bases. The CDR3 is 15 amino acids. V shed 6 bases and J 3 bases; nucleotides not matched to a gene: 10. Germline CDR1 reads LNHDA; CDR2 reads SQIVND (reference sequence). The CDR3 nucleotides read TGTGCCAGTAGGCCACAGGGGAACCGTGACTATGGCTACACCTTC. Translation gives CASRPQGNRDYGYTF.

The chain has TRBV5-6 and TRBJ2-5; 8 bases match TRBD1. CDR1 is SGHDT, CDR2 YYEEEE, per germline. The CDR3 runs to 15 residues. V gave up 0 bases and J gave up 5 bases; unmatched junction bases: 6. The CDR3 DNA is TGTGCCAGCAGCTTGGCGGACAGGGCGGCGGAGACCCAGTACTTC. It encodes CASSLADRAAETQYF.

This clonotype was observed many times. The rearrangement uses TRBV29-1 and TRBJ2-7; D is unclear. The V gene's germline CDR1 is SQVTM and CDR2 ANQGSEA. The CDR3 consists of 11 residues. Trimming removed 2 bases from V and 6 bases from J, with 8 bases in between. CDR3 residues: CSVESFGEQYF. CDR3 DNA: TGCAGCGTTGAAAGTTTCGGCGAGCAGTACTTC.

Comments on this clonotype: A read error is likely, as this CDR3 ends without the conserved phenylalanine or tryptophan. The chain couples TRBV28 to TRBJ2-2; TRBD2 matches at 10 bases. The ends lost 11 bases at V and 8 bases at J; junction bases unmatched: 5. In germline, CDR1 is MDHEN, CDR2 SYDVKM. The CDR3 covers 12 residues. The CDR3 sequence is CAHTSGMGELFS. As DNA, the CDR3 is TGTGCCCACACTAGCGGGATGGGGGAGCTGTTTTCT.

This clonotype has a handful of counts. In DNA, the CDR3 is TGTGCCAGCAGCTCCGTGGAGGGATCTAACTATGGCTACACCTTC. This codes for CASSSVEGSNYGYTF. The chain links TRBV7-9 to TRBJ1-2; D gene uncertain. This CDR3 contains 15 residues. Germline CDR1 SEHNR, CDR2 FQNEAQ (reference sequence). V dropped 4 bases and J dropped 0 bases, with 12 bases sitting between them. Combining the CDR3 with reference TRBV7-9 and TRBJ1-2 gives the whole variable domain DTGVSQNPRHKITKRGQNVTFRCDPISEHNRLYWYRQTLGQGPEFLTYFQNEAQLEKSRLLSDRFSAERPKGSFSTLEIQRTEQGDSAMYLCASSSVEGSNYGYTFGSGTRLTVV.

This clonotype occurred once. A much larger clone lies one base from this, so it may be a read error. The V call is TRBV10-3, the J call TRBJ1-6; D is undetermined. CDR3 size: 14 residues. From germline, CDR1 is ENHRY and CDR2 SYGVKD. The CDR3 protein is CVISVSGRDSPLHF. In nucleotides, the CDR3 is TGTGTCATCAGTGTATCTGGGCGTGACTCACCCCTCCACTTT.

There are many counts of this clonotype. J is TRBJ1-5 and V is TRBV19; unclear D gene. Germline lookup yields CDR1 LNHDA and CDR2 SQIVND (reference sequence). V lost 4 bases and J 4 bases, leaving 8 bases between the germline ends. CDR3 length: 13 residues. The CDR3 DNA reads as TGTGCCAGTAGTAATGGTGTGAATCAGCCCCAGCATTTT. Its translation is CASSNGVNQPQHF.

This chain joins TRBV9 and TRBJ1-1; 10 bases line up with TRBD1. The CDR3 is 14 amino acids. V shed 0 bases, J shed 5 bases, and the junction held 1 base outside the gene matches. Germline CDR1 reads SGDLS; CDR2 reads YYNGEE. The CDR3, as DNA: TGTGCCAGCAGCGTAGGGGACAGGGGAACTGAAGCTTTCTTT. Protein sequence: CASSVGDRGTEAFF.

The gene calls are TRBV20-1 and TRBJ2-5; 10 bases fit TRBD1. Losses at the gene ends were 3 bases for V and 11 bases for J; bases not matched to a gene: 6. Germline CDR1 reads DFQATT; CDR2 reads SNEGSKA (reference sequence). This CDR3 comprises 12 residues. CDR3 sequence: CSASGTGEGQYF. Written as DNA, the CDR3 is TGCAGTGCTAGCGGGACAGGGGAGGGTCAGTACTTC.

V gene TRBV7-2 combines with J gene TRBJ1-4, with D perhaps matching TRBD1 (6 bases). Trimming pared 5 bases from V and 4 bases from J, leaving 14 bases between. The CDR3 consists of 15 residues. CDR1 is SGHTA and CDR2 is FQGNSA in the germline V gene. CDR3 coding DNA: TGTGCCAGCAGCAGCGGGGACATCAGTAATGAAAAACTGTTTTTT. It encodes CASSSGDISNEKLFF.

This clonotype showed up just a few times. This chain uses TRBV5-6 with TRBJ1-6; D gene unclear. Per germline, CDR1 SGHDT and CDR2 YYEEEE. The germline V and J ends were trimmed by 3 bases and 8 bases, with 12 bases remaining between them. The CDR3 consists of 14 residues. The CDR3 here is CASSYFSRDSPLHF. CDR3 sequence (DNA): TGTGCCAGCAGCTATTTTTCAAGGGATTCACCCCTCCACTTT.

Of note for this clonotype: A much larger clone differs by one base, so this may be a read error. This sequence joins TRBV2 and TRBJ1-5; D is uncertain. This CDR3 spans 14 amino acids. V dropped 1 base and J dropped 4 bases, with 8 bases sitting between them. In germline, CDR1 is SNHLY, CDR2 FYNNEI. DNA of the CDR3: TGTGCCAGCAGTGAAGATTGGGTTAATCAGCCCCAGCATTTT. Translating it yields CASSEDWVNQPQHF.

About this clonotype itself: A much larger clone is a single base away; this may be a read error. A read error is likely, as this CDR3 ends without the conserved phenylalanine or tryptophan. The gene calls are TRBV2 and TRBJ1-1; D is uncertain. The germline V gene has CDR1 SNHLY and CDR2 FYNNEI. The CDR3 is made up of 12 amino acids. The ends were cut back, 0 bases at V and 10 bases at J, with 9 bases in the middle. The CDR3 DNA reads TGTGCCAGCAGTGAAGCAGGGAGGGCAGCTTTCCTT. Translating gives CASSEAGRAAFL.

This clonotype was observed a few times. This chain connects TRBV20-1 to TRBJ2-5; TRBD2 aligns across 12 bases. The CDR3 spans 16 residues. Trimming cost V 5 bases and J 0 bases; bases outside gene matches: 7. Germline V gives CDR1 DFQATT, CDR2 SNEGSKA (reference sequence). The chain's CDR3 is CSAARLAGEYQETQYF. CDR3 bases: TGCAGTGCTGCCCGACTAGCGGGAGAGTACCAAGAGACCCAGTACTTC.

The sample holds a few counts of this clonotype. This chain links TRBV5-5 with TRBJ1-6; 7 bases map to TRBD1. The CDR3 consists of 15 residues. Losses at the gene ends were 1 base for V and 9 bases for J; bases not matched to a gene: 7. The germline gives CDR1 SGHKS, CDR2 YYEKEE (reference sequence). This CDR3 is CASSLFFGQASPLHF. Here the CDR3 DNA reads TGTGCCAGCAGCTTGTTCTTTGGACAGGCTTCACCCCTCCACTTT.